This T cell receptor beta chain was observed in a study of human T cells and chemical hapten exposure. TCRdb fed the RACE reads into MiXCR, producing one record per CDR3 protein. Of about 350,000 distinct CDR3 sequences in the sample, about 6.9% are singletons; the top ten hold about 6%. J lost 4 bases, V lost 2 bases, and 1 base had no gene match. Germline V gene sequence: CDR1 SGHRS, CDR2 YFSETQ. The CDR3 has 13 amino acids. Regarding time point: patch test 2, 6 weeks after DPC sensitization. The treatment is: therapeutic diphenylcyclopropenone sensitization with weekly scalp DPC. This clonotype appeared many times.

This material consisted of whole blood, taken in connection with sensitization to the hapten diphenylcyclopropenone (DPC). The chain is built from TRBV5-1 and TRBJ1-1; TRBD1 matches at 8 bases. The clonotype was recovered from a woman younger than 35 with alopecia areata. Some clones in this sample may be carry-over from other donors' samples. CDR3: CASSFDRGTEAFF. The DNA for the CDR3 is TGCGCCAGCAGCTTCGACAGGGGCACTGAAGCTTTCTTT.